A selection of T cell receptor beta chains follows, all from one sample in a study of blood T cell repertoires in COVID-19. Profiled with immunoSEQ multiplex PCR; TCRdb holds only in-frame clones, not every one. Here the sample spans 350,000 or so clones, roughly 90% being singletons. Sequenced material: PBMCs or T cells enriched from blood (not recorded which). The receptors originated from a woman between 25 and 40 years old who had recovered from COVID-19. Both conserved end residues are part of each CDR3.

TRBV6-5	TRBJ2-3	CASGVTSGYTDTQYF
TRBV4-1	TRBJ2-7	CASSIGLADYEQYF
TRBV6-2/TRBV6-3	TRBJ1-1	CASSYWGQGAEAFF
TRBV5-5	TRBJ2-3	CASSLEGNTQYF
TRBV11-2	TRBJ1-5	CASSLVGAGQPQHF
TRBV11-2	TRBJ1-5	CASSFGTGVNQPQHF
TRBV5-1	TRBJ1-4	CASSTGVPTNEKLFF
TRBV3-1/TRBV3-2	TRBJ2-5	CASSSQGSKGGETQYF
TRBV10-3	TRBJ1-2	CAISPGANYGYTF
TRBV11-2	TRBJ2-1	CASSTRTASSYNEQFF
TRBV28	TRBJ2-7	CASSSTGVEQYF
TRBV5-1	TRBJ2-4	CASSSPEPLAGGKNIQYF
TRBV6-5	TRBJ2-1	CASRLAGAKEQFF
TRBV28	TRBJ1-1	CASSWGTGGTEAFF
TRBV28	TRBJ2-7	CASSTLNSGSYEQYF
TRBV3-1/TRBV3-2	TRBJ2-7	CASSQDTDYEQYF
TRBV4-2	TRBJ2-7	CASSQDSSGGQYEQYF
TRBV5-1	TRBJ2-5	CASSSPGSETQYF
TRBV19	TRBJ1-1	CASSISVSTEAFF
TRBV4-3	TRBJ2-1	CASSPQGQSSYNEQFF
TRBV9	TRBJ2-7	CASSPGGGSYEQYF
TRBV19	TRBJ2-4	CASSPGLAGGKNIQYF
TRBV10-3	TRBJ1-2	CAIGMTEHYGYTF
TRBV28	TRBJ1-1	CASSFQGSTEAFF
TRBV28	TRBJ2-2	CASSPIQGVGTGELFF
TRBV27	TRBJ2-7	CASRRRTGTGGSHEQYF
TRBV28	TRBJ1-4	CASSVNEKLFF
TRBV7-2	TRBJ1-1	CASSQQLNTEAFF
TRBV10-2	TRBJ1-5	CASSERDQPQHF
TRBV28	TRBJ1-2	CASSLLGTGGGYGYTF
TRBV13	TRBJ2-1	CASRLAGAAYNEQFF
TRBV3-1/TRBV3-2	TRBJ2-2	CASSQIISGYTGELFF
TRBV3-1/TRBV3-2	TRBJ1-3	CASSQVGASGNTIYF
TRBV10-3	TRBJ2-3	CAISESRGRGPWTQYF
TRBV4-3	TRBJ2-7	CASSQGGTGHEQYF
TRBV6-2/TRBV6-3	TRBJ1-5	CASSYSAGAGQPQHF